This T cell receptor (beta chain) emerged from a study of blood T cell repertoires in COVID-19 (dated by TCRdb to the early 2020s). Some background on the complete study: The collaborator samples originated in the United States, Italy and Spain and spanned the acute and convalescent phases of COVID-19. The material from the prospective study consisted of cDNA or gDNA derived from T cells, B-cell-depleted T cells, or PBMCs. The repertoires were made available in a free public database intended to serve as a resource for research on the immune response to SARS-CoV-2. Sample metadata almost always included a de-identified subject ID, COVID-19 status, age in years and sex. Deeply sampled blood TCRbeta repertoires from subjects exposed to, actively infected with, or recovered from COVID-19 were included in the dataset. The samples were drawn from the first 160 participants of the ongoing ImmuneRACE study and from 1,200 or so subjects provided by 6 global collaborators. Where available, HLA class I and class II types were taken from metadata supplied by the sample provider and were not determined by assay-based typing. The investigation overall reported the following: How much clinical and demographic metadata was included differed by source and by participant, and the metadata was provided uncurated.

CDR1 and CDR2 are drawn from the germline V gene (reference sequence): MNHEY, SMNVEV. Reading from cysteine to phenylalanine, the CDR3 counts 15 amino acids. Here the CDR3 DNA is all that survives: 45 bases in frame from base 1. Trimmed from V: 6 bases; trimmed from J: 3 bases; junction bases lacking a gene match: 8. TCRbeta CDR3 regions were amplified from genomic DNA by means of the immunoSEQ Assay, a bias-controlled multiplex PCR. In the original analysis: Within the assay, amplification of reference gene primers was used to estimate how many nucleated cells each sample contained. Sequence reads were collapsed and filtered to measure the absolute abundance of every unique TCRbeta CDR3 rearrangement. Productive Simpson clonality was computed per sample as the square root of Simpson's diversity index over productive rearrangements. As stored in TCRdb, this immuneACCESS dataset retains in-frame rearrangements with V and J assigned. A fraction of the clones does not appear; measured against another copy, unresolved V genes explain less than half of the discrepancy, and the remainder lacks a known reason. That table is the source of V, J and clone size, and D and trimming were worked out from the DNA. This sample gives fewer than 200,000 clones in total; around 90% of them show up just once. The ten top clones hold roughly 4.5% of the sample.

In Seattle, one collaborating source enrolled patients while the infection was active and tracked those patients longitudinally over the course of disease. Each collaborating institution followed its own protocols to collect whole blood in K2EDTA tubes. For TCRbeta analysis, collaborators shipped samples as frozen whole blood, isolated PBMCs, or DNA extracted from either of those sample types. A note on this clone: No cognate antigen has been identified for it. Within one base of it there is no much larger clone, and no base qualities were kept.

Input material: peripheral blood. This chain is built from TRBV27 and TRBJ1-5, with 7 bases matching TRBD1. The origin of this receptor is a man younger than 30 with COVID-19, enrolled during active disease. The nucleotide sequence reads as follows: TGTGCCAGCAGCCGAACAGGGGAATACAATCAGCCCCAGCATTTT. This sequence encodes CASSRTGEYNQPQHF.